Listed below are T cell receptor beta chains from one sample, sequenced in a study of metastatic and nonmetastatic thyroid tumors. TCRdb reprocessed the PCR reads using MiXCR. The table shows under 25,000 clones, with less than 20% occurring only once. Sequenced input: blood. These receptors were collected from a female donor with papillary thyroid cancer or a benign thyroid nodule (not recorded which). Some clones in this sample may be carry-over from other donors' samples. CDR3s include the opening cysteine and the closing phenylalanine or tryptophan. D genes are given only for firm matches.

d_call,j_call,v_call,cdr3_aa
-,TRBJ2-3,TRBV9,CASSSERVSTDTQYF
-,TRBJ1-5,TRBV19,CANTELKNSNNQPQHF
-,TRBJ2-7,TRBV5-1,CASSLAQSGDEQYF
-,TRBJ2-1,TRBV10-3,CAISRSGQHNEQFF
-,TRBJ1-3,TRBV27,CASSLSGNGNTIYF
TRBD1,TRBJ1-2,TRBV2,CASSQLLYRGIVGYTF
-,TRBJ1-1,TRBV6-5,CASSYSYSNEAFF
TRBD1,TRBJ1-2,TRBV5-5,CASSFQGALGYTF
-,TRBJ2-7,TRBV6-2/TRBV6-3,CASSYSDTGRSYEQYF
-,TRBJ2-7,TRBV6-2/TRBV6-3,CASSYSHTMYYEQYF
TRBD1,TRBJ1-5,TRBV28,CASSSQGAINQPQHF
TRBD2,TRBJ2-1,TRBV20-1,CSAPRLLAGEGEQFF
TRBD1,TRBJ2-7,TRBV6-2/TRBV6-3,CASSHRGNEQYF
TRBD2,TRBJ2-7,TRBV20-1,CSANSGGSSYEQYF
TRBD2,TRBJ2-5,TRBV6-1,CASNTPGLATETQYF
-,TRBJ1-6,TRBV20-1,CSAPLYRTGSPLHF
-,TRBJ2-4,TRBV20-1,CSATAGFLAKNIQYF
-,TRBJ1-1,TRBV12-1,CASSFRSVILTGPQPMNTEAFF
-,TRBJ1-1,TRBV29-1,CSISPETRGTEAFF
-,TRBJ1-2,TRBV11-2,CASSLEGLGGCTF
-,TRBJ1-4,TRBV9,CASSVQENEKLFF
-,TRBJ2-7,TRBV5-1,CASSLVPGVSYEQYF
-,TRBJ1-4,TRBV19,CASRPGQRMEKLFF
-,TRBJ2-2,TRBV6-1,CASSRHRSGELFF
TRBD2,TRBJ2-7,TRBV19,CASSRGLAGGYEQYF
TRBD2,TRBJ2-5,TRBV7-9,CASSTGLASQETQYF
TRBD1,TRBJ2-7,TRBV6-5,CASSYSDRPVYEQYF
-,TRBJ1-3,TRBV9,CANSAPEGRRGNTIYF
TRBD1,TRBJ1-2,TRBV5-1,CASRLGTGVIDYGYTF
TRBD1,TRBJ1-5,TRBV5-1,CASSLGQGNQRQHF
TRBD1,TRBJ1-2,TRBV11-2,CANSRPGGENYGYTF
-,TRBJ1-5,TRBV12-3/TRBV12-4,CASSDAGTHLDQPQHF
-,TRBJ1-2,TRBV7-8,CASSLANAYGYTF
-,TRBJ1-5,TRBV27,CASSLSRGSNQPQHF
-,TRBJ1-2,TRBV7-6,CASSLGVGRYGYTF
-,TRBJ2-5,TRBV20-1,CSAGGLEETQYF
TRBD1,TRBJ1-1,TRBV6-5,CASSYSAGGTEAFF
-,TRBJ2-2,TRBV6-2/TRBV6-3,CASNPPLANTGELFF
-,TRBJ2-5,TRBV2,CASSNRGAVRLGETQYF
TRBD2,TRBJ2-7,TRBV5-1,CASSLVNTAGGSRQYF
TRBD1,TRBJ2-7,TRBV12-5,CASGRDRGYEQYF
-,TRBJ1-6,TRBV6-1,CASSDRRGQSYNSPLHF
TRBD1,TRBJ1-5,TRBV13,CASSSQGDENQPQHF
-,TRBJ1-2,TRBV7-9,CASSLGQGQSYGYTF
TRBD2,TRBJ2-7,TRBV4-2,CASSQVAGPSGSPAYEQYF
-,TRBJ2-1,TRBV9,CASSVGLSSYNEQFF
-,TRBJ2-7,TRBV20-1,CSARYSLMGLEQYF
TRBD1,TRBJ2-7,TRBV18,CASSRGTGEGEQYF